This T cell receptor beta chain is drawn from a study of lymphopenia after photon versus proton radiotherapy. Study conclusions and caveats: Survival link was tested only in deceased patients; proton benefit remains a possibility. Larger post-nadir TCR diversity loss correlated inversely with survival in deceased patients. Post-nadir diversity loss with photons came from oligoclonal expansion, particularly CD8+ Temra cells. Proton therapy kept repertoires fairly stable, unlike photons, which gained effector/memory cells.

V was shortened by 2 bases and J by 10 bases, with 9 bases between the two germline ends. There are 12 residues in the CDR3. The V gene's germline CDR1 is MDHEN and CDR2 SYDVKM. As for this clone: Its antigen is still unknown.

TCRdb's table, derived via immunoSEQ multiplex PCR, lists solely in-frame clones and lacks some. Among some 33,000 clones listed, 90% were seen once. The clonotype was recovered from a woman between 50 and 59 years old with pancreatic cancer. The sequences come from peripheral blood, collected from a patient treated with photon-based radiotherapy. The V and J genes are TRBV28 and TRBJ2-1; a possible D gene is TRBD1 (6 bases). The CDR3 is CASSLEGTEQFF. CDR3 coding DNA: TGTGCCAGCAGTTTAGAGGGGACAGAGCAGTTCTTC.